These 17 T cell receptor beta chains share one sample of origin, sequenced in a study of shared clonotypes between healthy human individuals. Here immunoSEQ multiplex PCR was the method, and the copy in TCRdb shows in-frame clones only, minus some. The data contain about 2.3 million clones, roughly 92% of them seen just once; the ten biggest clones take up 0.37%. The sequenced material came from naive CD4+ T cells from PBMCs. The subset: CD45RA+ positively selected. Receptor source: a man aged 18 to 30 in good health. Some clones in this sample may be carry-over from other donors' samples.

The rearrangement uses TRBV19 and TRBJ2-2, with D perhaps matching TRBD1 (5 bases). The CDR3 runs 20 residues. The ends were cut back, 3 bases at V and 2 bases at J, with 25 bases in the middle. Germline V CDR1 and CDR2: LNHDA, SQIVND (reference sequence). The chain's CDR3 is CASSILYGSYTGVNTGELFF. As DNA, the CDR3 is TGTGCCAGTAGTATTCTGTACGGTTCCTATACAGGCGTAAACACCGGGGAGCTGTTTTTT.

A note on this clone: At one end the junction does not follow the germline gene, possibly because of a read error. The CDR3 here is CARSPLALTDTQYF. CDR3 nucleotides: TGTGCCCGCTCACCATTGGCTCTCACAGATACGCAGTATTTT. The chain recombines TRBV18 with TRBJ2-3; D gene ambiguous. The CDR3 spans 14 residues. Germline values: CDR1 KGHSH, CDR2 LQKENI. The full variable domain, rest sourced from reference TRBV18 and TRBJ2-3, is NAGVMQNPRHLVRRRGQEARLRCSPMKGHSHVYWYRQLPEEGLKFMVYLQKENIIDESGMPKERFSAEFPKEGPSILRIQQVVRGDSAAYFCARSPLALTDTQYFGPGTRLTVL.

V is TRBV6-5 and J is TRBJ2-3; D unclear. The V end lost 7 bases, the J end lost 3 bases, and 5 bases lay between the germline ends. This CDR3 spans 11 amino acids. Per the germline V gene, CDR1 is MNHEY and CDR2 is SVGAGI. The CDR3 bases are TGTGCCAGCAAACAAACAGATACGCAGTATTTT. It yields the protein CASKQTDTQYF.

This clone was picked up one time. The chain joins TRBV6-1 to TRBJ1-1, with D possibly matching TRBD1 (5 bases). Germline-derived CDR1 and CDR2 are MNHNS and SASEGT. V dropped 4 bases and J dropped 3 bases, with 12 bases sitting between them. The CDR3 covers 14 residues. The DNA for the CDR3 is TGTGCCAGCAGTGTCACTAGGGGATACACTGAAGCTTTCTTT. This sequence encodes CASSVTRGYTEAFF.

The chain has TRBV6-1 and TRBJ2-2; the D gene is possibly TRBD2 (5 bases). Trimming removed 8 bases from V and 4 bases from J, with 11 bases in between. CDR3 size: 13 residues. Germline values: CDR1 MNHNS, CDR2 SASEGT. The CDR3 here is CASYGLRTGELFF. As DNA, the CDR3 is TGTGCCAGCTATGGACTCCGCACCGGGGAGCTGTTTTTT.

The rearrangement links TRBV2 to TRBJ1-3, with a tentative D call TRBD1 (5 bases). V lost 4 bases and J lost 0, with 16 bases in between. Germline loops: CDR1 SNHLY, CDR2 FYNNEI. The CDR3 sequence is 17 residues long. Here the CDR3 reads CASSVSSRATSGNTIYF. The CDR3 DNA follows: TGTGCCAGCAGTGTTAGTTCCAGGGCGACCTCTGGAAACACCATATATTTT.

This chain uses TRBV4-1 with TRBJ2-1; TRBD2 agrees at 10 bases. CDR3 length: 21 residues. The V segment lost 2 bases and the J segment 4 bases; nucleotides outside the gene matches: 20. The germline gives CDR1 MGHRA, CDR2 YSYEKL. The CDR3 loop reads CASSQRWLVLAGDSSYNEQFF. The CDR3 nucleotides are TGCGCCAGCAGCCAAAGATGGCTTGTTCTAGCGGGGGACAGCTCGTACAATGAGCAGTTCTTC.

The genes are TRBV7-3 and TRBJ1-1; no clear D. Deletions cut 2 bases from V and 7 bases from J, with 11 bases between. The CDR3 spans 13 residues. Per germline, CDR1 SGHTA and CDR2 FQGTGA. The DNA for the CDR3 is TGTGCCAGCAGCTTATTTCCGGGTGGTGAAGCTTTCTTT. Amino acids: CASSLFPGGEAFF.

This sequence joins TRBV21-1 and TRBJ2-1; TRBD2, as called in the table, went unchecked against the DNA. TRBV21-1 is a documented pseudogene. CDR3 length: 17 amino acids. This CDR3 reads CARTPGLAGSGYNEQFF. The CDR3 DNA reads as TGTGCCAGGACTCCGGGACTAGCGGGAAGTGGCTACAATGAGCAGTTCTTC.

The table lists this clone with a few counts. This chain joins TRBV19 and TRBJ1-1; tentative D call: TRBD1 (6 bases). The CDR3 is 13 amino acids. CDR1 is LNHDA, CDR2 SQIVND, per germline (reference sequence). Deletions cut 4 bases from V and 7 bases from J, with 13 bases between. The CDR3 spells CASSTPGHLEAFF. In DNA form, the CDR3 reads TGTGCCAGTAGTACCCCGGGACACCTTGAAGCTTTCTTT.

The gene calls are TRBV2 and TRBJ1-4; D uncertain. Trimming removed 6 bases from V and 6 bases from J, with 8 bases in between. The germline CDR1 and CDR2 sequences are SNHLY and FYNNEI. This CDR3 is 12 amino acids long. CDR3 sequence (DNA): TGTGCCAGCAGGTCAGAGGATGAAAAACTGTTTTTT. Translating it yields CASRSEDEKLFF.

The rearrangement joins TRBV10-2 to TRBJ2-3, with 10 bases lining up with TRBD1. Per the germline V gene, CDR1 is WSHSY and CDR2 is SAAADI. V dropped 6 bases and J dropped 3; count of bases not matched to a gene: 3. CDR3 length: 14 amino acids. Here the CDR3 DNA reads TGCGCCAGCAGGAGGGGACAGGGGACAGATACGCAGTATTTT. This codes for CASRRGQGTDTQYF.

The V gene is TRBV2, the J gene TRBJ1-2, with 7 bases matching TRBD1. V dropped 11 bases and J dropped 4; count of bases not matched to a gene: 19. This CDR3 contains 16 residues. Looked up from germline, CDR1 is SNHLY and CDR2 is FYNNEI. CDR3 amino acids: CAGRWRPDRPSYGYTF. The CDR3 region has the DNA TGTGCCGGTCGGTGGCGTCCGGACAGGCCTAGCTATGGCTACACCTTC.

The gene calls are TRBV7-8 and TRBJ1-4, with 7 bases aligning to TRBD1. V shed 4 bases and J 7 bases; nucleotides not matched to a gene: 9. Germline loops: CDR1 SGHVS, CDR2 FQNEAQ. The CDR3 loop spans 15 amino acids. The CDR3 loop is CASSSQTGVGEKLFF. The CDR3, as DNA: TGTGCCAGCAGCTCCCAAACAGGGGTGGGTGAAAAACTGTTTTTT.

The chain links TRBV21-1 to TRBJ2-7; the tabulated D call, TRBD2, remains unverified against the DNA. TRBV21-1 has pseudogene status. The CDR3 has 18 residues. CDR3 coding DNA: TGTGCCAGCAGCAAGGGTACTAGGGCTAGCGGGAGGGCGAATGAGCAGTACTTC. The encoded protein is CASSKGTRASGRANEQYF.

The chain employs TRBV7-3 and TRBJ2-7; TRBD2 matches at 7 bases. The V segment lost 5 bases and the J segment 0 bases; nucleotides outside the gene matches: 7. The length of the CDR3 is 15 residues. The V gene's germline CDR1 is SGHTA and CDR2 FQGTGA. As DNA, the CDR3 is TGTGCCAGCAGCCGAACGGGAGGAAACTCCTACGAGCAGTACTTC. This encodes CASSRTGGNSYEQYF.

This chain links TRBV5-1 with TRBJ2-2, with 9 bases fitting TRBD1. CDR1 is SGHRS and CDR2 is YFSETQ in the germline V gene. Trimming cost V 3 bases and J 6 bases; bases outside gene matches: 12. The CDR3 loop spans 17 amino acids. The CDR3 DNA follows: TGCGCCAGCAGCTGGAAACCTACAGGGGGCGCCTCCGGGGAGCTGTTTTTT. Amino acid sequence: CASSWKPTGGASGELFF. Using reference TRBV5-1 and TRBJ2-2 for the parts outside the CDR3, the full variable domain is KAGVTQTPRYLIKTRGQQVTLSCSPISGHRSVSWYQQTPGQGLQFLFEYFSETQRNKGNFPGRFSGRQFSNSRSEMNVSTLELGDSALYLCASSWKPTGGASGELFFGEGSRLTVL.